The sequence of this T cell receptor beta chain was determined in a study of early T cells in non-severe SARS-CoV-2 infection. The CDR3 consists of 15 residues. The germline V gene has CDR1 LNHNV and CDR2 YYDKDF (reference sequence). With V trimmed by 5 bases and J by 5 bases, 6 bases remained unmatched. Each cDNA molecule carried a unique molecular identifier. Each CDR3 protein gets one entry after TCRdb re-called the 5' RACE reads with MiXCR. The profile shows about 48,000 distinct CDR3 sequences, around 9.5% of them singletons. The chain uses TRBV15 and TRBJ1-5, with 10 bases identical to TRBD1. The sequence came from an adult who was a healthcare worker with PCR-confirmed SARS-CoV-2 infection or an uninfected control (not recorded which). The sequenced material came from whole blood. The CDR3 region has the DNA TGTGCCACCAGCCGGGGACAGGGGATACATCAGCCCCAGCATTTT. Its protein is CATSRGQGIHQPQHF.